This T cell receptor (beta chain) was recorded in a study of T cell responses to AZD1222 COVID-19 vaccine. Sequencing used immunoSEQ multiplex PCR; TCRdb keeps in-frame clones, though not all of them. The sample lists roughly 180,000 clones; roughly nine tenths were seen once. The V and J ends lost 3 bases and 7 bases respectively, with 15 bases between them. From germline, CDR1 is MDHEN and CDR2 SYDVKM. The CDR3 is 14 amino acids. The sample was peripheral blood, taken 28 days after the second AZD1222 dose. This clonotype originated in an adult who received the AZD1222 COVID-19 vaccine. This chain joins TRBV28 and TRBJ1-2, with D possibly matching TRBD1 (5 bases). This CDR3 reads CASSFRALRLGYTF. The CDR3 bases are TGTGCCAGCAGTTTCAGGGCCCTTAGGCTTGGCTACACCTTC.